This TCR beta chain was observed in a study of shared clonotypes between healthy human individuals. Across the whole study: Each donor contributed plates that comprised three CD4 naive, three CD4 memory, two CD8 naive and one CD8 memory.

This clone occurred once. Replicate sorted-subset PCRs were loaded with roughly 190 ng DNA, 30,000 or so T cell genomes. Profiling relied on immunoSEQ multiplex PCR, and the TCRdb table lists in-frame clones only, not all of them. There are around 940,000 clones in the sample; more than 75% occur only once, and about 1.5% lies in the top ten. This CDR3 region has 12 residues. Germline V gene sequence: CDR1 LNHDA, CDR2 SQIVND (reference sequence). Trimming stripped 5 bases from V and 6 bases from J, with 10 bases between. This receptor was identified in a man aged 18-30 years in good health. V is TRBV19 and J is TRBJ1-2; D perhaps matches TRBD1 (6 bases). The sequenced sample consisted of memory CD4+ T cells sorted from blood. This sample's subset: CD45RA-negative fraction. DNA of the CDR3: TGTGCCAGTAGTTCAGGGGTGGATGGCTACACCTTC. Protein: CASSSGVDGYTF.